This T cell receptor (beta chain) was sequenced for a study of T cell repertoires in cytomegalovirus infection. TCRdb ran MiXCR on the reads and lists one entry per CDR3 protein. The sample lists 680,000 or so distinct CDR3 sequences; roughly a third were seen once. This clonotype was recorded at least ten times. Its antigen remains unknown. The ends were cut back, 5 bases at V and 5 bases at J, with 10 bases in the middle. The CDR3 runs 12 residues. CDR1 SGHTA and CDR2 FQGNSA come from the germline V gene. V gene TRBV7-2 combines with J gene TRBJ2-7; D gene uncertain. The specimen was cultured PBMCs, collected from culture after CMV antigen stimulation. The sequence came from a human donor in good health (CMV status not recorded). Some clones in this sample may be carry-over from other donors' samples. The CDR3 DNA reads as TGTGCCAGCAGCCAAACTCTAGACGAGCAGTACTTC. Translation: CASSQTLDEQYF. Looking up the rest from reference TRBV7-2 and TRBJ2-7 gives the full variable domain: GAGVSQSPSNKVTEKGKDVELRCDPISGHTALYWYRQSLGQGLEFLIYFQGNSAPDKSGLPSDRFSAERTGGSVSTLTIQRTQQEDSAVYLCASSQTLDEQYFGPGTRLTVT.